The 30 T cell receptor beta chains listed next were all sequenced from one sample in a study of blood T cell repertoires in COVID-19. Here immunoSEQ multiplex PCR was the method, and the copy in TCRdb shows in-frame clones only, minus some. The data show approximately 250,000 clones, roughly 89% seen once. Input material: peripheral blood. These receptors all come from a woman between 40 and 50 years old who had recovered from COVID-19.

This chain links TRBV28 with TRBJ1-1, with D unresolved. This CDR3 spans 15 amino acids. The V gene lost 6 bases and the J gene lost 3 bases, with 17 bases spanning the gap. Germline assignment: CDR1 MDHEN and CDR2 SYDVKM. The CDR3 DNA reads TGTGCCAGCAGCCCCGGAAGTCGGGATGACACTGAAGCTTTCTTT. Translation: CASSPGSRDDTEAFF.

This sequence joins TRBV6-5 and TRBJ1-5; 7 positions agree with TRBD1. The junction had 4 bases not matched to a gene; V was cut back by 7 bases and J by 4 bases. Germline assignment: CDR1 MNHEY and CDR2 SVGAGI. The CDR3 sequence is 13 residues long. As DNA, the CDR3 is TGTGCCAGCAAGGGGGCTCGGAATCAGCCCCAGCATTTT. It specifies CASKGARNQPQHF.

This chain connects TRBV2 to TRBJ1-1; 8 nucleotides align to TRBD1. The CDR3 is made up of 13 amino acids. Unmatched junction bases numbered 1, after V lost 2 bases and J lost 5 bases. Germline-derived CDR1 and CDR2 are SNHLY and FYNNEI. The CDR3: CASSEQGATEAFF. The CDR3 DNA sequence: TGTGCCAGCAGTGAACAGGGGGCAACTGAAGCTTTCTTT.

The CDR3 loop is CSVEKRAGNEQFF. The CDR3 DNA reads TGCAGCGTTGAGAAACGAGCGGGCAATGAGCAGTTCTTC. This chain connects TRBV29-1 to TRBJ2-1; perhaps TRBD2 as D (6 bases). The CDR3 length is 13 residues. Germline V gene lookup returns CDR1 SQVTM and CDR2 ANQGSEA. Deletions cut 3 bases from V and 6 bases from J, with 12 bases between.

This sequence joins TRBV10-3 and TRBJ1-1; D is unclear. The V gene's germline CDR1 is ENHRY and CDR2 SYGVKD. The length of the CDR3 is 14 residues. Trimming removed 6 bases at V and 3 bases at J, with 14 bases between. The CDR3 sequence: CAIRKQQLDTEAFF. The CDR3 DNA follows: TGTGCCATCAGAAAACAACAGCTGGACACTGAAGCTTTCTTT.

The chain couples TRBV27 to TRBJ1-6; 9 bases align to TRBD1. CDR1 and CDR2 from the germline V gene are MNHEY and SMNVEV (reference sequence). The length of the CDR3 is 17 residues. V trimming: 5 bases; J trimming: 4 bases; junction bases outside the gene matches: 9. The CDR3 spells CASSTTRQGGYNSPLHF. The DNA for the CDR3 is TGTGCCAGCAGTACGACCCGACAGGGGGGTTATAATTCACCCCTCCACTTT.

The V gene is TRBV28, the J gene TRBJ2-1; D may be TRBD2 (6 bases). The V gene lost 6 bases and the J gene lost 6 bases, with 21 bases spanning the gap. Germline loops: CDR1 MDHEN, CDR2 SYDVKM. The CDR3 is 16 amino acids. CDR3 residues: CASRPTGTLWGNEQFF. The CDR3 DNA sequence: TGTGCCAGCAGACCTACCGGGACTCTCTGGGGCAATGAGCAGTTCTTC.

The J gene is TRBJ1-1, the V gene TRBV6-6; 7 bases fit TRBD1. CDR1 and CDR2 (germline): MNHNY, SVGAGI (reference sequence). The CDR3 sequence is 11 residues long. V lost 4 bases and J lost 11; bases outside the gene matches: 4. CDR3 DNA sequence: TGTGCCAGCAGTTCGGAACAGGGGGCTTTCTTT. Its translation: CASSSEQGAFF.

The rearrangement links TRBV19 to TRBJ1-1; D gene ambiguous. V was pared by 5 bases and J by 5 bases, with 15 bases between. CDR3 length: 14 residues. Germline CDR1 is LNHDA and CDR2 is SQIVND (reference sequence). Here the CDR3 DNA reads TGTGCCAGTAGTGGACGACTGGAGGGAACTGAAGCTTTCTTT. It codes for CASSGRLEGTEAFF.

This rearrangement joins TRBV11-2 to TRBJ2-7, with TRBD2 as a possible D gene (7 bases). CDR1 SGHAT and CDR2 FQNNGV come from the germline V gene. The CDR3 is 15 residues long. With 5 bases removed from V and 7 bases from J, the gap between germline ends came to 21 bases. This chain's CDR3 is CASSPRGRGAREQYF. The CDR3 coding sequence is TGTGCCAGCAGCCCGCGGGGGAGGGGGGCGAGGGAGCAGTACTTC. Using reference TRBV11-2 and TRBJ2-7 for the parts outside the CDR3, the full variable domain is EAGVAQSPRYKIIEKRQSVAFWCNPISGHATLYWYQQILGQGPKLLIQFQNNGVVDDSQLPKDRFSAERLKGVDSTLKIQPAKLEDSAVYLCASSPRGRGAREQYFGPGTRLTVT.

This clone appeared once. The chain employs TRBV9 and TRBJ2-2; D may be TRBD2 (6 bases). Germline V gene data show CDR1 as SGDLS and CDR2 as YYNGEE. CDR3 size: 14 residues. V was shortened by 4 bases and J by 1 base, with 8 bases between the two germline ends. The CDR3 DNA follows: TGTGCCAGCAGCTCGGGACTGAACACCGGGGAGCTGTTTTTT. Translated, it gives CASSSGLNTGELFF.

V gene TRBV11-3 combines with J gene TRBJ1-1, with D possibly TRBD1 on 6 matching bases. The germline V and J ends were trimmed by 1 base and 3 bases, with 9 bases remaining between them. The length of the CDR3 is 14 residues. Germline values: CDR1 SGHNT, CDR2 YENEEA. CDR3: CASSLVGGYTEAFF. Here the CDR3 DNA reads TGTGCCAGCAGCTTAGTAGGGGGATACACTGAAGCTTTCTTT.

V is TRBV5-1 and J is TRBJ2-5; D is unresolved. The V gene lost 5 bases and the J gene lost 3 bases, with 11 bases spanning the gap. From germline, CDR1 is SGHRS and CDR2 YFSETQ. This CDR3 has 13 residues. CDR3 sequence (DNA): TGCGCCAGCAGATACGCACTGGAAGAGACCCAGTACTTC. It translates to CASRYALEETQYF.

This clone has just one count. The rearrangement links TRBV11-3 to TRBJ2-3, with D possibly being TRBD1 (7 bases). This CDR3 contains 15 residues. CDR1 and CDR2 from the germline V gene are SGHNT and YENEEA. The V and J ends lost 2 bases and 4 bases respectively, with 13 bases between them. The CDR3 sequence: CASSLSGDRADTQYF. In DNA form, the CDR3 reads TGTGCCAGCAGCTTATCGGGAGACAGGGCAGATACGCAGTATTTT.

The chain is built from TRBV28 and TRBJ1-4; weak D call: TRBD1 (5 bases). CDR3 length equals 15 residues. Trimming took off 4 bases at V and 4 bases at J, with 13 bases between the two ends. Germline values: CDR1 MDHEN, CDR2 SYDVKM. The CDR3 reads CASSSGGKNNEKLFF. The CDR3 DNA follows: TGTGCCAGCAGTTCCGGGGGGAAAAATAATGAAAAACTGTTTTTT.

The chain is built from TRBV7-6 and TRBJ1-1; D remains unclear. There are 13 residues in the CDR3. V was clipped by 1 base and J by 5 bases, with 8 bases between them. Germline-derived CDR1 and CDR2 are SGHVS and FNYEAQ. This chain's CDR3 is CASSLGGSTEAFF. The CDR3 nucleotides are TGTGCCAGCAGCTTAGGAGGGAGTACTGAAGCTTTCTTT. Drawing the rest from reference TRBV7-6 and TRBJ1-1, the complete variable domain is GAGVSQSPRYKVTKRGQDVALRCDPISGHVSLYWYRQALGQGPEFLTYFNYEAQQDKSGLPNDRFSAERPEGSISTLTIQRTEQRDSAMYRCASSLGGSTEAFFGQGTRLTVV.

The chain couples TRBV7-9 to TRBJ1-4; tentatively, D is TRBD1 (6 bases). The germline V gene has CDR1 SEHNR and CDR2 FQNEAQ (reference sequence). The V end lost 1 base, the J end lost 5 bases, and 11 bases lay between the germline ends. The CDR3 runs to 15 residues. This CDR3 is CASSLVPGVNEKLFF. The DNA for the CDR3 is TGTGCCAGCAGCTTAGTACCAGGGGTGAATGAAAAACTGTTTTTT.

The gene calls are TRBV11-2 and TRBJ1-2, with D tentatively TRBD1 (5 bases). The V end lost 5 bases, the J end lost 4 bases, and 11 bases lay between the germline ends. CDR1 and CDR2 (germline): SGHAT, FQNNGV. The CDR3 loop spans 13 amino acids. The CDR3 bases are TGTGCCAGCAGCCAACAGGCCCCCTATGGCTACACCTTC. Translation: CASSQQAPYGYTF.

The chain combines TRBV12-3 or TRBV12-4 with TRBJ2-7; D perhaps matches TRBD2 (5 bases). V was shortened by 3 bases and J by 5 bases, with 8 bases between the two germline ends. The CDR3 totals 12 residues. CDR3 coding DNA: TGTGCCAGCAGTTTGCGAGGGAACGAGCAGTACTTC. Translating it yields CASSLRGNEQYF.

The chain recombines TRBV6-6 with TRBJ1-4; maybe TRBD1 (5 bases). The germline V gene encodes CDR1 MNHNY and CDR2 SVGAGI (reference sequence). The CDR3 is made up of 13 amino acids. V lost 5 bases and J lost 9, with 13 bases in between. In DNA form, the CDR3 reads TGTGCCAGCAGTAGGGGTCAGGCGAAAAAACTGTTTTTT. Encoded protein: CASSRGQAKKLFF.

This rearrangement joins TRBV7-2 to TRBJ1-4; possible D gene TRBD1, 6 bases. V lost 1 base, J lost 7 bases, and 16 bases lay in between. Germline lookup yields CDR1 SGHTA and CDR2 FQGNSA. The length of the CDR3 is 16 residues. The CDR3 loop is CASSLVARGASEKLFF. The DNA for the CDR3 is TGTGCCAGCAGCTTAGTAGCGCGGGGGGCTTCTGAAAAACTGTTTTTT. The complete variable domain, with remaining parts taken from reference TRBV7-2 and TRBJ1-4, reads GAGVSQSPSNKVTEKGKDVELRCDPISGHTALYWYRQSLGQGLEFLIYFQGNSAPDKSGLPSDRFSAERTGGSVSTLTIQRTQQEDSAVYLCASSLVARGASEKLFFGSGTQLSVL.

This rearrangement joins TRBV5-1 to TRBJ1-3, with 8 positions matching TRBD1. Germline V CDR1 and CDR2: SGHRS, YFSETQ. This CDR3 is 14 amino acids long. V was clipped by 4 bases and J by 3 bases; unmatched bases: 3. The CDR3 loop reads CASSPGGYGNTIYF. For the CDR3, the DNA is TGCGCCAGCAGCCCAGGGGGCTATGGAAACACCATATATTTT.

The sample holds a few counts of this clone. This sequence joins TRBV2 and TRBJ1-6; possible D gene TRBD1, 5 bases. CDR1 SNHLY and CDR2 FYNNEI come from the germline V gene. Deletions cut 5 bases from V and 4 bases from J, with 18 bases between. CDR3 length: 17 amino acids. The CDR3 here is CASSYYLPDRYNSPLHF. The CDR3 nucleotides are TGTGCCAGCAGTTACTACCTTCCAGACAGATATAATTCACCCCTCCACTTT.

The chain is built from TRBV7-2 and TRBJ1-1, with D perhaps TRBD1 (5 bases). The CDR3 is 14 amino acids. With 4 bases removed from V and 4 bases from J, the gap between germline ends came to 13 bases. The germline gives CDR1 SGHTA, CDR2 FQGNSA. CDR3: CASSWGRMSTEAFF. In DNA form, the CDR3 reads TGTGCCAGCAGCTGGGGCAGAATGAGCACTGAAGCTTTCTTT. The whole variable domain, filled in from reference TRBV7-2 and TRBJ1-1, reads GAGVSQSPSNKVTEKGKDVELRCDPISGHTALYWYRQSLGQGLEFLIYFQGNSAPDKSGLPSDRFSAERTGGSVSTLTIQRTQQEDSAVYLCASSWGRMSTEAFFGQGTRLTVV.

The chain recombines TRBV5-1 with TRBJ1-1; D remains unclear. Germline CDR1 is SGHRS and CDR2 is YFSETQ. The CDR3 is 18 amino acids. The V gene lost 2 bases and the J gene lost 0 bases, with 20 bases spanning the gap. The CDR3 spells CASSLARRPSFMNTEAFF. CDR3 in DNA: TGCGCCAGCAGCTTAGCTAGGCGCCCCTCATTCATGAACACTGAAGCTTTCTTT.

V usage is TRBV5-4 and J usage is TRBJ1-2; 8 nucleotides match TRBD1. Trimming at V came to 4 bases and at J to 8 bases, leaving 13 bases not matched to a gene. The CDR3 is 15 residues long. Germline CDR1 and CDR2: SGHNT and YYREEE (reference sequence). Here the CDR3 DNA reads TGTGCCAGCAGCGCTCGGGCAACCGACAGGGGCGGCTACACCTTC. It codes for CASSARATDRGGYTF.

The chain carries TRBV2 and TRBJ1-1; D call uncertain. Germline CDR1 and CDR2: SNHLY and FYNNEI. The CDR3 consists of 14 residues. V dropped 8 bases and J dropped 5 bases, with 18 bases sitting between them. The CDR3, as DNA: TGTGCCAGCGACGAAAGGACTGGAGGGACTGAAGCTTTCTTT. Encoded protein: CASDERTGGTEAFF.

The chain couples TRBV5-4 to TRBJ1-1, with a possible D match to TRBD1 (6 bases). The CDR3 spans 15 residues. The germline V and J ends were trimmed by 4 bases and 4 bases, with 17 bases remaining between them. CDR1 is SGHNT, CDR2 YYREEE, per germline (reference sequence). The CDR3 is CASSETGYGLTEAFF. Here the CDR3 DNA reads TGTGCCAGCAGCGAGACAGGTTACGGCCTCACTGAAGCTTTCTTT.

The chain links TRBV10-3 to TRBJ1-5; 8 positions match TRBD1. With 5 bases clipped from V and 6 bases from J, the junction kept 9 bases outside the gene matches. This CDR3 spans 15 amino acids. In germline, CDR1 is ENHRY, CDR2 SYGVKD. The CDR3 sequence: CAISPGQGGGQPQHF. The CDR3 DNA follows: TGTGCCATCAGTCCCGGACAGGGCGGAGGTCAGCCCCAGCATTTT.

This clone was observed a single time. The chain employs TRBV7-9 and TRBJ2-4, with 9 bases matching TRBD1. J was trimmed by 8 bases and V by 6 bases; bases with no gene match: 8. The CDR3 has 14 residues. The V gene's germline CDR1 is SEHNR and CDR2 FQNEAQ (reference sequence). CDR3 bases: TGTGCCAGCAGGTCCGACAGGGGGTCGGACATTCAGTACTTC. Encoded protein: CASRSDRGSDIQYF.